The text below deals with one T cell receptor beta chain. What it recognizes is unknown. Looked up from germline, CDR1 is MNHEY and CDR2 is SVGAGI. This CDR3 comprises 14 residues. The V end lost 5 bases, the J end lost 3 bases, and 11 bases lay between the germline ends. All of the isolated RNA was reverse transcribed, so expressed TCRB transcripts were sequenced. Libraries were prepared by immunoSEQ multiplex PCR; TCRdb keeps only in-frame clonotypes and omits some of them. The sample lists about 740,000 clones, about an eighth occurring once. This sample was taken from a study of beta chain features in type 1 diabetes. Study conclusions and caveats: Naive, central memory and Treg TCRB repertoires appeared more alike in patients than in healthy donors. Possible PCR preference for shorter templates applied equally to patients and controls. Shortening of TCRB CDR3s, moderate but significant, appeared in all four CD4+ subsets of Type 1 diabetes patients.

The source of this sequence is a man between 18 and 29 years old with type 1 diabetes. The specimen sequenced was naive CD4+ T cells from blood. This chain connects TRBV6-5 to TRBJ2-1; D is possibly TRBD1 (6 bases). As DNA, the CDR3 is TGTGCCAGCAGTCCGCGGACAGTCTACAATGAGCAGTTCTTC. Its protein product is CASSPRTVYNEQFF.